This TCR beta chain stems from a study of T cell repertoires in cytomegalovirus infection. Across the whole study: CMV infection plus the matching HLA type was flagged by public TCR beta signatures.

Each CDR3 protein is one row after TCRdb ran MiXCR on the reads. The repertoire holds hundreds of thousands of distinct CDR3 sequences, approximately 33% seen once, with roughly an eighth in the top ten. The receptor was derived from a human donor in good health (CMV status not recorded). Some clones in this sample may be carry-over from other donors' samples. The sequenced material came from PBMCs.

The CDR3 here is CASSEWEGGDTQYF. The DNA for the CDR3 is TGTGCCAGCAGTGAATGGGAAGGGGGGGATACGCAGTATTTT. V usage is TRBV25-1 and J usage is TRBJ2-3; tentatively, D is TRBD1 or TRBD2 (6 bases each). V lost 1 base to trimming and J lost 6 bases, with 11 bases between them. The germline gives CDR1 MGHDK, CDR2 SYGVNS. The CDR3 is 14 amino acids.